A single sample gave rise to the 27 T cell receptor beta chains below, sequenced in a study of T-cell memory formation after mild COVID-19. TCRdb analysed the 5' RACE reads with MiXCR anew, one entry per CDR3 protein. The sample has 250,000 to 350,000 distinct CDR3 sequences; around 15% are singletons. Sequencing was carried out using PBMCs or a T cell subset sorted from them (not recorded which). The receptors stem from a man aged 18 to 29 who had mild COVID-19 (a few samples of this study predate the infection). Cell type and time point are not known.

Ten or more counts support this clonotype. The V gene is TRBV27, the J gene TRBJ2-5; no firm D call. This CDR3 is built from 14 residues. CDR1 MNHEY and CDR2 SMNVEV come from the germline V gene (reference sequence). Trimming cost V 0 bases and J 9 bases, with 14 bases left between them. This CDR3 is CASSLSSAAWAQYF. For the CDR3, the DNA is TGTGCCAGCAGTTTATCGTCTGCCGCATGGGCCCAGTACTTC.

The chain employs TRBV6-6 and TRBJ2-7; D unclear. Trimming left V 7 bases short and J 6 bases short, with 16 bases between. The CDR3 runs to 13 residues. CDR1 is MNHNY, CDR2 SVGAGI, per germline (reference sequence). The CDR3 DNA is TGTGCCAGCACCCCTCGCCCCCTCCTCGAGCAGTACGTC. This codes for CASTPRPLLEQYV.

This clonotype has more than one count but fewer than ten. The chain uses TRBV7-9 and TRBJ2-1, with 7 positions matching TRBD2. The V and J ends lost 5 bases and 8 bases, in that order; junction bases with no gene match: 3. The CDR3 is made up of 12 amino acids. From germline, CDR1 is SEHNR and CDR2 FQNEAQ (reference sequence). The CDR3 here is CASSHLADEQFF. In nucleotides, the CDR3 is TGTGCCAGCAGCCACCTAGCGGATGAGCAGTTCTTC.

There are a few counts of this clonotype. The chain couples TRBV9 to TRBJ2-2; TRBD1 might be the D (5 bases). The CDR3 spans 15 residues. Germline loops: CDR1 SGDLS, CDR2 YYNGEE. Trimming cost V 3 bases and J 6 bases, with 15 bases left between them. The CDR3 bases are TGTGCCAGCAGCGGCACCCCAGGGATGGCCGGGGAGCTGTTTTTT. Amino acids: CASSGTPGMAGELFF.

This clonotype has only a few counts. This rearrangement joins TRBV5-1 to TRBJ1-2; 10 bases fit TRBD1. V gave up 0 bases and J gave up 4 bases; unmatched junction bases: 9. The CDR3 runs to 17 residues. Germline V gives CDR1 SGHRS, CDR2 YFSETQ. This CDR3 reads CASSLGSGTGAGYGYTF. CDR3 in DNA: TGCGCCAGCAGCTTGGGGTCCGGGACAGGGGCCGGCTATGGCTACACCTTC.

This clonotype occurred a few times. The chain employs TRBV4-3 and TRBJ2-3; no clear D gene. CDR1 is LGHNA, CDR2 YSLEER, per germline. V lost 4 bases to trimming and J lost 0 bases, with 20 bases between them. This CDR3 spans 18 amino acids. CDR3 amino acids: CASSPSPPRAISTDTQYF. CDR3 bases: TGCGCCAGCAGCCCGTCCCCTCCTCGCGCCATTAGCACAGATACGCAGTATTTT.

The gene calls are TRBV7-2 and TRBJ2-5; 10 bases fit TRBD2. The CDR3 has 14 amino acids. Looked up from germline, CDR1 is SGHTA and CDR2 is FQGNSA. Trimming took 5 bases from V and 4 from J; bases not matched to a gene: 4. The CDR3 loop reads CASSPPSGGETQYF. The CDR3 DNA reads TGTGCCAGCAGCCCCCCTAGCGGGGGAGAGACCCAGTACTTC.

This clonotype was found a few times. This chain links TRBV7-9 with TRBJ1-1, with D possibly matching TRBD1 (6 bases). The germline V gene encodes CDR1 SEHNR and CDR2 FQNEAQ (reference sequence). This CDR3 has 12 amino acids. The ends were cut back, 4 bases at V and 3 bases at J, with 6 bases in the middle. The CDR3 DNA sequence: TGTGCCAGCAGCTGGGGGCACACTGAAGCTTTCTTT. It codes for CASSWGHTEAFF.

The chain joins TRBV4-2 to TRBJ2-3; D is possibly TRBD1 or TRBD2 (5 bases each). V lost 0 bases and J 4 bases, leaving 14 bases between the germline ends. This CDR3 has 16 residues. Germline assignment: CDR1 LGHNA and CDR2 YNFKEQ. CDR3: CASSQDRGGRADTQYF. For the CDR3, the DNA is TGTGCCAGCAGCCAAGATAGGGGCGGGCGGGCAGATACGCAGTATTTT.

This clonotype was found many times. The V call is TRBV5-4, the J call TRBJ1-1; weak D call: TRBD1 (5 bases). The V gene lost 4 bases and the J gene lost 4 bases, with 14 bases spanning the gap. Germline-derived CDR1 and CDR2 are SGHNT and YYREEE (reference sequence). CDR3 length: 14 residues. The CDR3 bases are TGTGCCAGCAGCCCCGGAGGGGTGGGCACTGAAGCTTTCTTT. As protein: CASSPGGVGTEAFF.

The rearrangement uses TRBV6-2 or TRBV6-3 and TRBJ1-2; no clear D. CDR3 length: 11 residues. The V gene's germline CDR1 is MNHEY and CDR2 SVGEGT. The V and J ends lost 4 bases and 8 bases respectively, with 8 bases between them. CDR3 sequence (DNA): TGTGCCAGCAGTTCGTCAGCAGGCTACACCTTC. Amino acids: CASSSSAGYTF.

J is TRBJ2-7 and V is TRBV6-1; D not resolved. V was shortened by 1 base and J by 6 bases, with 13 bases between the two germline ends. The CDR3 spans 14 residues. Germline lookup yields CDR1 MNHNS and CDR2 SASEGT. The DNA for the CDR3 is TGTGCCAGCAGTGAAGAGGCGCAGACGGGCGAGCAGTACGTC. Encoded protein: CASSEEAQTGEQYV.

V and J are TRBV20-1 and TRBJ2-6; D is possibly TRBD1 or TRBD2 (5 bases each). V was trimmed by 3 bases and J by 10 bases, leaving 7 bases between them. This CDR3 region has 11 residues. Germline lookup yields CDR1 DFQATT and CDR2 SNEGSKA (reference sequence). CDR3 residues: CSARGVNVLTF. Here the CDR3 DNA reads TGCAGTGCTAGGGGGGTAAACGTCCTGACTTTC.

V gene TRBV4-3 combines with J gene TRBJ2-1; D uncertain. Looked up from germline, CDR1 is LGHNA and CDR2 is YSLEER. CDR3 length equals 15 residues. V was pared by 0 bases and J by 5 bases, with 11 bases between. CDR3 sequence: CASSQEKRPNNEQFF. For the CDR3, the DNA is TGCGCCAGCAGCCAAGAGAAACGTCCTAACAATGAGCAGTTCTTC.

CDR3 coding DNA: TGTGCCAGCAGCCGACGACTAGCGGTATTCACAGATACGCAGTATTTT. Translation: CASSRRLAVFTDTQYF. The rearrangement joins TRBV6-2 or TRBV6-3 to TRBJ2-3; TRBD2 matches 9 bases. The germline V gene encodes CDR1 MNHEY and CDR2 SVGEGT. V lost 6 bases and J lost 2; bases outside the gene matches: 9. This CDR3 comprises 16 residues.

CDR3 DNA sequence: TGCAGCGTTGAAGTACCGCCGGGACAGGGTGACCCCGAGCAGTACTTC. Encoded protein: CSVEVPPGQGDPEQYF. The chain is built from TRBV29-1 and TRBJ2-7; TRBD1 agrees at 9 bases. The CDR3 sequence is 16 residues long. Unmatched junction bases numbered 13, after V lost 1 base and J lost 6 bases. The germline CDR1 and CDR2 sequences are SQVTM and ANQGSEA.

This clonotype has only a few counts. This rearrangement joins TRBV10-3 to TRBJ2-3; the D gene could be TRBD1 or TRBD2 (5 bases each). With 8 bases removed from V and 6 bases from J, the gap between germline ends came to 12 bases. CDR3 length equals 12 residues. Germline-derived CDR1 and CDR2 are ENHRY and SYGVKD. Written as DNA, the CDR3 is TGTGCCATCGGGGGATCCCTTGATACGCAGTATTTT. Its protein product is CAIGGSLDTQYF.

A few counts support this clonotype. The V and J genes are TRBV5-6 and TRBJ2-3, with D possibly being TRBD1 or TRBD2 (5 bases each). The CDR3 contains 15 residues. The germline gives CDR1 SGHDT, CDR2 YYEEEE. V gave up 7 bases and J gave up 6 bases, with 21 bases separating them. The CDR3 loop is CASCPRGALPDTQYF. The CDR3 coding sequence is TGTGCCAGCTGCCCACGAGGGGCGCTTCCGGATACGCAGTATTTT.

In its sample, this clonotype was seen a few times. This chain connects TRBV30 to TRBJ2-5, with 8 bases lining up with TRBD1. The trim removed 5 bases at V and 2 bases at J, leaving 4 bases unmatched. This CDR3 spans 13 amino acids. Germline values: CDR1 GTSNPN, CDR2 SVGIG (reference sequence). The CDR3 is CAWGGTGQETQYF. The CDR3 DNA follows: TGTGCCTGGGGGGGGACAGGACAAGAGACCCAGTACTTC.

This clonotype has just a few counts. DNA for the CDR3: TGTGCCACCAGCAGAGATGGGGGGATCGGGGAGCTGTTTTTT. Protein product: CATSRDGGIGELFF. The rearrangement joins TRBV15 to TRBJ2-2, with a tentative D call TRBD2 (6 bases). CDR1 is LNHNV and CDR2 is YYDKDF in the germline V gene (reference sequence). This CDR3 spans 14 amino acids. The V gene lost 0 bases and the J gene lost 7 bases, with 9 bases spanning the gap. Variable domain in full (rest from reference TRBV15 and TRBJ2-2): DAMVIQNPRYQVTQFGKPVTLSCSQTLNHNVMYWYQQKSSQAPKLLFHYYDKDFNNEADTPDNFQSRRPNTSFCFLDIRSPGLGDTAMYLCATSRDGGIGELFFGEGSRLTVL.

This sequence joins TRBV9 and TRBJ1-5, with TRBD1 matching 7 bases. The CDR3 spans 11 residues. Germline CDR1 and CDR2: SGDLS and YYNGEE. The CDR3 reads CGNGDRQPQHF. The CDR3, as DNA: TGTGGGAACGGGGACAGACAGCCCCAGCATTTT.

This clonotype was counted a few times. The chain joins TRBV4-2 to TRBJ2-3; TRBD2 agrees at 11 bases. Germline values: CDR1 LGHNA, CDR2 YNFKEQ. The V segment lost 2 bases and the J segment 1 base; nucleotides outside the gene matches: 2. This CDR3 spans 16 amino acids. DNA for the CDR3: TGTGCCAGCAGCCAAATAGCGGGGGGGCGCACAGATACGCAGTATTTT. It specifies CASSQIAGGRTDTQYF.

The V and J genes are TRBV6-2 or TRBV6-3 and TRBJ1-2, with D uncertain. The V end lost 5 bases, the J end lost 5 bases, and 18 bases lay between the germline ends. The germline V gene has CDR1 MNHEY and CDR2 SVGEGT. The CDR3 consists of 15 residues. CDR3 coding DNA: TGTGCCAGCAGTGTCTCGGACCGGCCTGCGTATGGCTACACCTTC. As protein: CASSVSDRPAYGYTF.

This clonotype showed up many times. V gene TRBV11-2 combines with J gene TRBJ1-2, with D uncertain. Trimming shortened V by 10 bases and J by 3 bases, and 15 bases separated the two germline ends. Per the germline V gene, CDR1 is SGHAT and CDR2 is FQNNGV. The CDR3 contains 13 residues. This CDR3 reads CATTGTGYYGYTF. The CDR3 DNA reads TGTGCCACCACGGGAACGGGCTACTATGGCTACACCTTC. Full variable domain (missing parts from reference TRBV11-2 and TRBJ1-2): EAGVAQSPRYKIIEKRQSVAFWCNPISGHATLYWYQQILGQGPKLLIQFQNNGVVDDSQLPKDRFSAERLKGVDSTLKIQPAKLEDSAVYLCATTGTGYYGYTFGSGTRLTVV.

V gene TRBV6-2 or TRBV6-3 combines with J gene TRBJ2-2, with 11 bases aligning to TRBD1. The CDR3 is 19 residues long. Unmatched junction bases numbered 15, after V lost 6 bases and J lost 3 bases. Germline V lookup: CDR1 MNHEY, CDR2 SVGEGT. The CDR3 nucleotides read TGTGCCAGCAGGCCCGGGACAGGGGGATTTTCCCGATACACCGGGGAGCTGTTTTTT. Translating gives CASRPGTGGFSRYTGELFF.

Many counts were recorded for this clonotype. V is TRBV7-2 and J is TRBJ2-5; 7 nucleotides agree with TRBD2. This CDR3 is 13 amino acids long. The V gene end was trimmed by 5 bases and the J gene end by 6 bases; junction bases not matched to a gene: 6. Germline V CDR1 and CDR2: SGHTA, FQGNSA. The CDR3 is CASSPGGGQTQYF. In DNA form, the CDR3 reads TGTGCCAGCAGCCCGGGCGGGGGACAGACCCAGTACTTC.

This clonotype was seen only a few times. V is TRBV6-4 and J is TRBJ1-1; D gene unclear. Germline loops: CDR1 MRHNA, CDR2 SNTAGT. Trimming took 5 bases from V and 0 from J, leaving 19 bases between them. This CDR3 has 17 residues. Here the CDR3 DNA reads TGTGCCAGCAGTTCCCCCATCCGGGGAGATATGAACACTGAAGCTTTCTTT. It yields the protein CASSSPIRGDMNTEAFF.